The sample holds one count of the clone carrying this TCR beta chain. The data belong to a study of shared clonotypes between healthy human individuals. Only in-frame clones appear in the TCRdb table, and some are missing; sequencing was by immunoSEQ multiplex PCR. The table records approximately 1.4 million clones, 95% to 99% of them present only once. This TCR came from a man aged 25 to 45 in good health. Material: naive CD4+ T cells sorted from blood. Subset: CD45RA+ positively selected.

The CDR3 DNA reads TGTGCCAGCTCACTAGCGGACGCGAACACCGGGGAGCTGTTTTTT. This encodes CASSLADANTGELFF. The chain links TRBV18 to TRBJ2-2, with D tentatively TRBD2 (6 bases). The germline V gene has CDR1 KGHSH and CDR2 LQKENI. Trimming left V 4 bases short and J 0 bases short, with 9 bases between. This CDR3 comprises 15 residues.